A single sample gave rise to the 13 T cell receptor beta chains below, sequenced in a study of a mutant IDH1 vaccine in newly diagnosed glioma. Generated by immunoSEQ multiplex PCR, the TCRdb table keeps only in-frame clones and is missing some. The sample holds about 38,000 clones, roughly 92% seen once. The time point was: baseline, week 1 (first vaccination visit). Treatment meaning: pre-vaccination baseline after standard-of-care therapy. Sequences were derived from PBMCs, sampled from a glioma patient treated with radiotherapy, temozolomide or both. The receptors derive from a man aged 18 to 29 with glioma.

The chain's CDR3 is CAWSSRTGGRNTEAFF. The CDR3 nucleotides read TGTGCCTGGAGTAGCCGGACAGGGGGGAGGAACACTGAAGCTTTCTTT. V usage is TRBV30 and J usage is TRBJ1-1; TRBD1 agrees at 10 bases. The CDR3 spans 16 residues. CDR1 is GTSNPN and CDR2 is SVGIG in the germline V gene (reference sequence). V shed 2 bases and J 1 base; nucleotides not matched to a gene: 7.

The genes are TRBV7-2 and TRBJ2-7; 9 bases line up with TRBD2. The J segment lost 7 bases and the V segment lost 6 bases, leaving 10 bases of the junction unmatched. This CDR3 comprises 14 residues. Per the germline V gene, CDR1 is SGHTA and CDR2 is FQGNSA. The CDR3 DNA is TGTGCCAGCAGGGAGGCGGGAGGGCCCGGGGAGCAGTACTTC. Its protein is CASREAGGPGEQYF.

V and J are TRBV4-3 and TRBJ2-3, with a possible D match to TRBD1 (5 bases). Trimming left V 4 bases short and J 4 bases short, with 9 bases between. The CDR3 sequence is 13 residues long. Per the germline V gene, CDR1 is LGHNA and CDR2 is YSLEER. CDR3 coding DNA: TGCGCCAGCAGCCCCCAGGGTTCAGATACGCAGTATTTT. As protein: CASSPQGSDTQYF.

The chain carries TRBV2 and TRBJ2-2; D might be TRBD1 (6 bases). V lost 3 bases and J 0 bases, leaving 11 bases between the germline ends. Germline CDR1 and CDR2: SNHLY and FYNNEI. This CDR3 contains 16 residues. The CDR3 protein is CASSEGAGANTGELFF. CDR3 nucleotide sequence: TGTGCCAGCAGTGAGGGGGCAGGCGCGAACACCGGGGAGCTGTTTTTT.

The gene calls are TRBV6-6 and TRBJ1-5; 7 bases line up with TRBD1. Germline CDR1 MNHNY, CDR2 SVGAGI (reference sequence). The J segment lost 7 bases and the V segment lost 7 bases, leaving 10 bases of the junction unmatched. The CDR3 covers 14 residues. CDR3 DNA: TGTGCCAGCACAGGGACAGTTCGGTCGCAGCCCCAGCATTTT. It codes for CASTGTVRSQPQHF.

The CDR3, as DNA: TGTGCCAGCAGCTCACAGGGTGCTGACGGCTACACCTTC. Translated: CASSSQGADGYTF. The rearrangement links TRBV11-2 to TRBJ1-2; TRBD1 might be the D (6 bases). Germline V lookup: CDR1 SGHAT, CDR2 FQNNGV. The CDR3 is 13 residues long. V lost 4 bases and J lost 8, with 14 bases in between.

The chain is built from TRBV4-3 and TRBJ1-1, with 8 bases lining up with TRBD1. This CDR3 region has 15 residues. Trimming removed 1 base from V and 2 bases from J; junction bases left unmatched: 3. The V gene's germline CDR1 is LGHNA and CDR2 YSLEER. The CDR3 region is CASSQVDRDNTEAFF. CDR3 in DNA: TGCGCCAGCAGCCAAGTGGACAGGGACAACACTGAAGCTTTCTTT.

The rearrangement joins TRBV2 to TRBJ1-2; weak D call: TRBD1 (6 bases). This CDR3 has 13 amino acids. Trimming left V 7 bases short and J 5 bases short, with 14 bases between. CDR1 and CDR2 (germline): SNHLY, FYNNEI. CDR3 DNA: TGTGCCAGCAATCAGGGGCGGGAATATGGCTACACCTTC. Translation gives CASNQGREYGYTF.

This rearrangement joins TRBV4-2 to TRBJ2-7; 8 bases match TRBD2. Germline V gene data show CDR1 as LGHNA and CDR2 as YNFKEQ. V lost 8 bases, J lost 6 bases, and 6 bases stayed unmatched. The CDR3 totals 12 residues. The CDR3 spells CASRGLAREQYF. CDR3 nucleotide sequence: TGTGCCAGCCGAGGACTAGCCCGCGAGCAGTACTTC.

The DNA for the CDR3 is TGTGCCAGCAGGGGCCGGGACAGGAGGTATGGCTACACCTTC. Protein product: CASRGRDRRYGYTF. V usage is TRBV2 and J usage is TRBJ1-2; 8 bases match TRBD1. CDR3 size: 14 residues. V was clipped by 6 bases and J by 5 bases; unmatched bases: 8. Germline V gives CDR1 SNHLY, CDR2 FYNNEI.

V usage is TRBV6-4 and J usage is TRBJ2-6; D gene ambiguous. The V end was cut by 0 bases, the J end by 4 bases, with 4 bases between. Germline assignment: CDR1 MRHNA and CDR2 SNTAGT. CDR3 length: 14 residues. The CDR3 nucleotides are TGTGCCAGCAGTGACTCTTGGGGGGCCAACGTCCTGACTTTC. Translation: CASSDSWGANVLTF.

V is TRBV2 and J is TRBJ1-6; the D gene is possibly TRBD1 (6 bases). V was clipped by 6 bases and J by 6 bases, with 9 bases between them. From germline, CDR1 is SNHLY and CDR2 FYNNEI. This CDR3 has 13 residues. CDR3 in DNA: TGTGCCAGCAGCGACAGGTTTAATTCACCCCTCCACTTT. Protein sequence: CASSDRFNSPLHF. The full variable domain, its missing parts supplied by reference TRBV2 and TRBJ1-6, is EPEVTQTPSHQVTQMGQEVILRCVPISNHLYFYWYRQILGQKVEFLVSFYNNEISEKSEIFDDQFSVERPDGSNFTLKIRSTKLEDSAMYFCASSDRFNSPLHFGNGTRLTVT.

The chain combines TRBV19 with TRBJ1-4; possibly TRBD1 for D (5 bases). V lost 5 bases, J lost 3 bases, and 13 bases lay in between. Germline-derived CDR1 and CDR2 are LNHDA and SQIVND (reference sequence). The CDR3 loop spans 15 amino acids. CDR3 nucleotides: TGTGCCAGTAGTCTCGGGGCTCTGGCTAATGAAAAACTGTTTTTT. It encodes CASSLGALANEKLFF.